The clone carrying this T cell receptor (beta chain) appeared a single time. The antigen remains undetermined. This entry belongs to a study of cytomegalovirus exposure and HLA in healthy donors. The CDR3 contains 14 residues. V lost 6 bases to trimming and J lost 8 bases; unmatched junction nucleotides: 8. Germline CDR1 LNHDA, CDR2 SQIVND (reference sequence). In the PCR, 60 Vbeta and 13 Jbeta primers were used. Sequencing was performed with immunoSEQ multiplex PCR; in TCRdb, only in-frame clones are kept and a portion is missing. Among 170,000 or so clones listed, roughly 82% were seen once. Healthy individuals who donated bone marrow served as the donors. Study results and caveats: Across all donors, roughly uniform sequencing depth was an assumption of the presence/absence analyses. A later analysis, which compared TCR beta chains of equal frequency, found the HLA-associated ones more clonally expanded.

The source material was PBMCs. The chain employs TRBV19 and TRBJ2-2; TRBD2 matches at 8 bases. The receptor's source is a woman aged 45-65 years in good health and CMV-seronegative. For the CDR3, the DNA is TGTGCCAGTAGCAGGGGACTAGATCTTGGGGAGCTGTTTTTT. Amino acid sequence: CASSRGLDLGELFF.